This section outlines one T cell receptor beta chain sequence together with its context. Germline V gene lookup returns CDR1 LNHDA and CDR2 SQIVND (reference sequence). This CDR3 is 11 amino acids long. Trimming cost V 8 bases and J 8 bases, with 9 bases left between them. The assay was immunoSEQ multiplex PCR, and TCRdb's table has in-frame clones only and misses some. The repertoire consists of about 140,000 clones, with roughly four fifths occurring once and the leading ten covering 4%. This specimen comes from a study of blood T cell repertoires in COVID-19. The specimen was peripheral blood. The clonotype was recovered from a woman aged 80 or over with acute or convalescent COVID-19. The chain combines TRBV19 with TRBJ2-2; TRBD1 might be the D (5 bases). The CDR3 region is CASQGAGELFF. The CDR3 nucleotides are TGTGCCAGTCAGGGTGCGGGGGAGCTGTTTTTT.